Following are 10 T cell receptor beta chains from one sample sequenced in a study of shared clonotypes between healthy human individuals. This table comes from immunoSEQ multiplex PCR, and its TCRdb copy is limited to in-frame clones, with some not included. Of around 940,000 clones listed, roughly 72% were seen once; the top ten hold approximately 1.5%. Sequences were obtained from memory CD4+ T cells sorted from blood. Subset meaning: CD45RA-negative fraction. These receptors came from a man in his late teens or twenties in good health.

This rearrangement joins TRBV18 to TRBJ2-3, with a possible D match to TRBD1 (6 bases). The CDR3 has 14 amino acids. Germline V CDR1 and CDR2: KGHSH, LQKENI. V gave up 1 base and J gave up 5 bases, with 10 bases separating them. The CDR3 DNA reads as TGTGCCAGCTCACCACGCGGACAGTTAGATACGCAGTATTTT. It specifies CASSPRGQLDTQYF.

This clone was seen a few times. The V call is TRBV7-9, the J call TRBJ1-5; no clear D. Per germline, CDR1 SEHNR and CDR2 FQNEAQ (reference sequence). V lost 2 bases, J lost 1 base, and 12 bases lay in between. The CDR3 consists of 16 residues. The CDR3 nucleotides are TGTGCCAGCAGCTTAAGCTATGGGGTAAGCAATCAGCCCCAGCATTTT. This translates into CASSLSYGVSNQPQHF.

This chain joins TRBV5-1 and TRBJ1-6, with a possible D match to TRBD1 (5 bases). CDR3 size: 13 residues. V dropped 6 bases and J dropped 5 bases, with 9 bases sitting between them. CDR1 and CDR2 from the germline V gene are SGHRS and YFSETQ. The CDR3 DNA is TGCGCCAGCAACAAGGACAATAATTCACCCCTCCACTTT. Amino acid sequence: CASNKDNNSPLHF.

The rearrangement uses TRBV12-5 and TRBJ2-3; 9 bases align to TRBD1. The CDR3 extends over 17 amino acids. CDR1 LGHNT and CDR2 FRNRAP come from the germline V gene. V trimming: 1 base; J trimming: 6 bases; junction bases outside the gene matches: 11. CDR3 in DNA: TGTGCTAGTGGTTTGGAGACCGGGACAGGGTACTTGGATACGCAGTATTTT. Protein product: CASGLETGTGYLDTQYF.

The gene calls are TRBV7-8 and TRBJ1-2; 12 bases line up with TRBD1. Germline CDR1 reads SGHVS; CDR2 reads FQNEAQ. Losses at the gene ends were 7 bases for V and 7 bases for J; bases not matched to a gene: 7. The length of the CDR3 is 14 residues. The CDR3 sequence: CASTSGQGASGYTF. The DNA for the CDR3 is TGTGCCAGCACCTCGGGACAGGGGGCTTCTGGCTACACCTTC.

This clone was seen once. The V call is TRBV10-2, the J call TRBJ2-3, with no clear D. The CDR3 contains 13 residues. The germline CDR1 and CDR2 sequences are WSHSY and SAAADI. V lost 2 bases and J 5 bases, leaving 8 bases between the germline ends. CDR3 nucleotide sequence: TGCGCCAGCAGTGAGCGGGTGGGAGATACGCAGTATTTT. Translating it yields CASSERVGDTQYF.

The chain is built from TRBV7-2 and TRBJ2-1, with D possibly being TRBD1 (5 bases). CDR3 length equals 15 residues. With 5 bases removed from V and 0 bases from J, the gap between germline ends came to 11 bases. Germline V gives CDR1 SGHTA, CDR2 FQGNSA. CDR3 residues: CASSLPGRSYNEQFF. Here the CDR3 DNA reads TGTGCCAGCAGCCTGCCAGGGCGCTCCTACAATGAGCAGTTCTTC.

V gene TRBV7-2 combines with J gene TRBJ1-2, with a weak D call TRBD1 (6 bases). The length of the CDR3 is 14 residues. The germline gives CDR1 SGHTA, CDR2 FQGNSA. V shed 5 bases and J shed 5 bases, with 15 bases lying between them. As DNA, the CDR3 is TGTGCCAGCAGCCCTCGGGGGCTGTGGTATGGCTACACCTTC. Translation gives CASSPRGLWYGYTF.

This chain uses TRBV28 with TRBJ2-3; tentatively, D is TRBD1 or TRBD2 (5 bases each). Trimming pared 6 bases from V and 2 bases from J, leaving 15 bases between. Looked up from germline, CDR1 is MDHEN and CDR2 is SYDVKM. CDR3 size: 15 residues. The chain's CDR3 is CASSWGTAITDTQYF. CDR3 in DNA: TGTGCCAGCAGCTGGGGGACGGCGATCACAGATACGCAGTATTTT.

The rearrangement links TRBV29-1 to TRBJ1-1; 7 bases fit TRBD1. The CDR3 is 14 residues long. Germline trimming cut 7 bases from V and 3 bases from J; bases unmatched to any gene: 11. In germline, CDR1 is SQVTM, CDR2 ANQGSEA. The DNA for the CDR3 is TGCAGCGCCGATGGGTCAGGGGGACACACTGAAGCTTTCTTT. Protein product: CSADGSGGHTEAFF.